A single sample gave rise to the 21 T cell receptor beta chains below, sequenced in a study of shared clonotypes between healthy human individuals. Naive CD8 cells comprised CD45RO-negative, CCR7-positively selected cells, excluding terminally differentiated effector memory CD45RA+ cells. Measured with immunoSEQ multiplex PCR; TCRdb has only the in-frame clones, and not every one. The sample has about 580,000 clones; nearly 98% are singletons. The sequenced sample consisted of naive CD8+ T cells sorted from blood. Receptor source: a man aged 25 to 40 in good health.

CDR3 sequence reads: CASSLSVGQSYEQYF. CDR3 DNA sequence: TGCGCCAGCAGCTTGTCAGTCGGGCAGAGCTACGAGCAGTACTTC. The rearrangement uses TRBV5-1 and TRBJ2-7; D remains unclear. The CDR3 runs 15 residues. The germline V gene encodes CDR1 SGHRS and CDR2 YFSETQ. Trimming pared 1 base from V and 3 bases from J, leaving 14 bases between.

V and J are TRBV27 and TRBJ1-3, with D possibly TRBD1 on 6 matching bases. Germline V gene sequence: CDR1 MNHEY, CDR2 SMNVEV (reference sequence). The V end lost 6 bases, the J end lost 8 bases, and 20 bases lay between the germline ends. CDR3 length equals 15 residues. CDR3: CASSERGGGPDTIYF. In DNA form, the CDR3 reads TGTGCCAGCAGCGAACGAGGGGGGGGGCCGGACACCATATATTTT.

V usage is TRBV7-9 and J usage is TRBJ2-2; 11 bases fit TRBD2. CDR3 size: 15 residues. V lost 4 bases to trimming and J lost 6 bases; unmatched junction nucleotides: 4. CDR1 and CDR2 from the germline V gene are SEHNR and FQNEAQ (reference sequence). CDR3 sequence: CASSSPGLAAGELFF. In DNA form, the CDR3 reads TGTGCCAGCAGCTCCCCGGGACTAGCGGCCGGGGAGCTGTTTTTT.

This clone was seen a single time. CDR3 amino acids: CASSQILAGSYNEQFF. As DNA, the CDR3 is TGTGCCAGCAGCCAAATACTAGCGGGATCCTACAATGAGCAGTTCTTC. The chain employs TRBV7-9 and TRBJ2-1; 10 nucleotides align to TRBD2. The germline CDR1 and CDR2 sequences are SEHNR and FQNEAQ (reference sequence). The V gene end was trimmed by 5 bases and the J gene end by 1 base; junction bases not matched to a gene: 5. The CDR3 sequence is 16 residues long.

To note about this clone: Other nucleotide sequences in the sample specify the same CDR3. V usage is TRBV7-9 and J usage is TRBJ1-2, with D possibly TRBD1 on 6 matching bases. The CDR3 is 13 amino acids. Between the trimmed V and J ends, which lost 5 bases and 3 bases, there was a span of 10 bases. Per germline, CDR1 SEHNR and CDR2 FQNEAQ (reference sequence). The CDR3 DNA is TGTGCCAGCAGCCCCTCAGGGGACTATGGCTACACCTTC. Translated, it gives CASSPSGDYGYTF.

The chain has TRBV30 and TRBJ2-4; D unresolved. V was cut by 2 bases and J by 3 bases, with 5 bases left in between. The V gene's germline CDR1 is GTSNPN and CDR2 SVGIG (reference sequence). The CDR3 is made up of 12 amino acids. The CDR3 protein is CAWSPGKNIQYF. In nucleotides, the CDR3 is TGTGCCTGGAGTCCCGGCAAAAACATTCAGTACTTC.

This chain connects TRBV29-1 to TRBJ2-1, with 8 bases matching TRBD1. V gave up 7 bases and J gave up 4 bases; unmatched junction bases: 3. The germline gives CDR1 SQVTM, CDR2 ANQGSEA. This CDR3 region has 12 residues. CDR3 coding DNA: TGCAGCGGGACAGGGACTTACAATGAGCAGTTCTTC. Protein product: CSGTGTYNEQFF.

The chain couples TRBV15 to TRBJ1-2; no clear D. The length of the CDR3 is 14 residues. Looked up from germline, CDR1 is LNHNV and CDR2 is YYDKDF (reference sequence). Trimming took off 0 bases at V and 7 bases at J, with 12 bases between the two ends. The CDR3 DNA reads as TGTGCCACCAGCAGAGAGGGAAGGGTGCCTGGCTACACCTTC. It specifies CATSREGRVPGYTF.

This chain connects TRBV13 to TRBJ1-2; a possible D gene is TRBD1 (6 bases). Trimming pared 6 bases from V and 2 bases from J, leaving 10 bases between. This CDR3 contains 13 residues. Germline-derived CDR1 and CDR2 are PRHDT and FYEKMQ (reference sequence). This CDR3 reads CASSDRINYGYTF. The CDR3 DNA sequence: TGTGCCAGCAGTGACAGGATAAACTATGGCTACACCTTC.

V usage is TRBV27 and J usage is TRBJ2-7; tentative D call: TRBD2 (6 bases). The CDR3 loop spans 15 amino acids. Trimming left V 2 bases short and J 0 bases short, with 11 bases between. From germline, CDR1 is MNHEY and CDR2 SMNVEV (reference sequence). CDR3 region: CASSLGSGPSYEQYF. CDR3 coding DNA: TGTGCCAGCAGTTTAGGAAGCGGGCCCTCCTACGAGCAGTACTTC.

The rearrangement uses TRBV5-1 and TRBJ2-5; 9 positions agree with TRBD2. The germline V gene has CDR1 SGHRS and CDR2 YFSETQ. The J segment lost 5 bases and the V segment lost 1 base, leaving 6 bases of the junction unmatched. This CDR3 is 15 amino acids long. The CDR3 protein is CASSLQREARETQYF. Written as DNA, the CDR3 is TGCGCCAGCAGCTTGCAGCGGGAGGCTAGGGAGACCCAGTACTTC.

The chain joins TRBV11-2 to TRBJ1-3, with no clear D. With 4 bases removed from V and 7 bases from J, the gap between germline ends came to 17 bases. The germline gives CDR1 SGHAT, CDR2 FQNNGV. The CDR3 has 15 amino acids. CDR3 amino acids: CASSSIGSAGNTIYF. CDR3 DNA: TGTGCCAGCAGCTCGATAGGGTCTGCGGGGAACACCATATATTTT.

The rearrangement links TRBV7-9 to TRBJ2-1; the match to TRBD2 covers 8 bases. J gave up 9 bases and V 1 base, and 14 bases lay outside the gene matches. Germline V gene lookup returns CDR1 SEHNR and CDR2 FQNEAQ (reference sequence). This CDR3 comprises 17 residues. The chain's CDR3 is CASSLEGREGFWGEQFF. CDR3 DNA: TGTGCCAGCAGCTTAGAAGGACGGGAGGGATTTTGGGGTGAGCAGTTCTTC.

The chain joins TRBV18 to TRBJ2-1, with 7 bases lining up with TRBD2. In germline, CDR1 is KGHSH, CDR2 LQKENI. The CDR3 loop spans 15 amino acids. V lost 6 bases to trimming and J lost 8 bases; unmatched junction nucleotides: 13. The CDR3 spells CASSTGRERMDEQFF. As DNA, the CDR3 is TGTGCCAGCTCCACGGGGCGGGAGAGGATGGATGAGCAGTTCTTC.

This chain links TRBV27 with TRBJ2-3; 7 bases agree with TRBD2. This CDR3 is built from 12 residues. The germline V gene encodes CDR1 MNHEY and CDR2 SMNVEV (reference sequence). V shed 2 bases and J 10 bases; nucleotides not matched to a gene: 3. This CDR3 reads CASSLGGGPQYF. Written as DNA, the CDR3 is TGTGCCAGCAGTTTAGGCGGGGGACCGCAGTATTTT.

This clone was seen only once. The V and J genes are TRBV11-3 and TRBJ2-1; TRBD2 agrees at 8 bases. The CDR3 contains 20 residues. Trimming removed 0 bases from V and 9 bases from J; junction bases left unmatched: 22. Germline V gene lookup returns CDR1 SGHNT and CDR2 YENEEA. CDR3: CASSLDWAEGLATLRGEQFF. CDR3 in DNA: TGTGCCAGCAGCTTAGATTGGGCCGAAGGACTAGCAACCCTTAGGGGTGAGCAGTTCTTC. Filled out from reference TRBV11-3 and TRBJ2-1, the complete variable domain reads EAGVVQSPRYKIIEKKQPVAFWCNPISGHNTLYWYLQNLGQGPELLIRYENEEAVDDSQLPKDRFSAERLKGVDSTLKIQPAELGDSAVYLCASSLDWAEGLATLRGEQFFGPGTRLTVL.

J is TRBJ2-1 and V is TRBV27; the match to TRBD2 covers 8 bases. V lost 2 bases, J lost 4 bases, and 7 bases stayed unmatched. Per the germline V gene, CDR1 is MNHEY and CDR2 is SMNVEV (reference sequence). The CDR3 is made up of 16 amino acids. The CDR3 region is CASSLAGTSGYNEQFF. The DNA of the CDR3 is TGTGCCAGCAGTTTAGCCGGGACTAGTGGTTACAATGAGCAGTTCTTC.

The count of this clone is one. The rearrangement links TRBV5-4 to TRBJ2-1; 7 bases agree with TRBD2. The CDR3 is 14 amino acids. The germline V gene has CDR1 SGHNT and CDR2 YYREEE (reference sequence). Germline trimming cut 7 bases from V and 5 bases from J; bases unmatched to any gene: 9. CDR3 DNA sequence: TGTGCCAGCGACTACGGGACTAAAAACAATGAGCAGTTCTTC. As protein: CASDYGTKNNEQFF.

J is TRBJ2-1 and V is TRBV7-9; 8 bases align to TRBD2. The CDR3 loop spans 17 amino acids. The V gene end was trimmed by 1 base and the J gene end by 2 bases; junction bases not matched to a gene: 7. Germline CDR1 reads SEHNR; CDR2 reads FQNEAQ (reference sequence). CDR3 region: CASSLEGSGAAYNEQFF. CDR3 coding DNA: TGTGCCAGCAGCTTAGAAGGTAGCGGGGCTGCCTACAATGAGCAGTTCTTC.

This chain joins TRBV7-9 and TRBJ2-1; 8 bases are shared with TRBD2. This CDR3 is 16 amino acids long. CDR1 SEHNR and CDR2 FQNEAQ come from the germline V gene (reference sequence). With 2 bases clipped from V and 8 bases from J, the junction kept 11 bases outside the gene matches. DNA of the CDR3: TGTGCCAGCAGCTTACACAGCGGGAGAGGATTGGATGAGCAGTTCTTC. It codes for CASSLHSGRGLDEQFF.

The V and J genes are TRBV18 and TRBJ2-1; D might be TRBD1 (8 bases). The V end was cut by 6 bases, the J end by 5 bases, with 17 bases between. The CDR3 runs to 15 residues. Germline V gene sequence: CDR1 KGHSH, CDR2 LQKENI. The CDR3 DNA sequence: TGTGCCAGCTCTCCGACAGGGGAGGGACACAATGAGCAGTTCTTC. Amino acid sequence: CASSPTGEGHNEQFF.